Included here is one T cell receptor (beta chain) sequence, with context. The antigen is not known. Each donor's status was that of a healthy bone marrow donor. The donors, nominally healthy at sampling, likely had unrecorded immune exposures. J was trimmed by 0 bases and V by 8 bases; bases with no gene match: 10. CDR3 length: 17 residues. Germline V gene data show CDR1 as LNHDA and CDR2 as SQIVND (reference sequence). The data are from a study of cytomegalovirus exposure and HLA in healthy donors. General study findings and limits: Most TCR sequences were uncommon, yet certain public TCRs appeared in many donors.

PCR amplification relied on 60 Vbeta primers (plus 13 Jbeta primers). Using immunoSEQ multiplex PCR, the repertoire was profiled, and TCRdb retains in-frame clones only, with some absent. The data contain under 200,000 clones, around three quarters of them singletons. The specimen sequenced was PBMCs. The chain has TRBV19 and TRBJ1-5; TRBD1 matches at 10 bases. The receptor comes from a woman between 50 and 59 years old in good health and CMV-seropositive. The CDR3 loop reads CASARAGTGDSNQPQHF. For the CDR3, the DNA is TGTGCCAGTGCCAGAGCCGGGACAGGGGATAGCAATCAGCCCCAGCATTTT.